Following are 27 T cell receptor beta chains from one sample sequenced in a study of T cells in Graves' hyperthyroidism and ophthalmopathy. RNA transcripts yielded amplified TCR beta CDR3 regions. The HTBI primer set was used in a first-round RT-PCR of the TCR CDR3. TCRdb independently ran MiXCR on the multiplex PCR reads; one entry per CDR3 protein. The table has about 840,000 distinct CDR3 sequences, 38% seen once. Input material: blood. These receptors came from a man between 18 and 29 years old with Graves' hyperthyroidism.

The chain uses TRBV10-3 and TRBJ1-1; D is unclear. The V gene's germline CDR1 is ENHRY and CDR2 SYGVKD. With 0 bases removed from V and 1 base from J, the gap between germline ends came to 9 bases. CDR3 length: 15 residues. CDR3 protein: CAISESAAANTEAFF. DNA for the CDR3: TGTGCCATCAGTGAGTCGGCGGCAGCGAACACTGAAGCTTTCTTT.

The chain employs TRBV2 and TRBJ2-4, with D perhaps matching TRBD1 (5 bases). Germline V gives CDR1 SNHLY, CDR2 FYNNEI. The CDR3 sequence is 14 residues long. V shed 1 base and J shed 8 bases, with 12 bases lying between them. This CDR3 reads CASSEGQGLDIQYF. The CDR3 DNA is TGTGCCAGCAGTGAAGGGCAGGGCCTGGACATTCAGTACTTC.

This clonotype appeared a few times. This chain links TRBV20-1 with TRBJ2-7; D not certain. The germline V gene encodes CDR1 DFQATT and CDR2 SNEGSKA (reference sequence). CDR3 length: 14 residues. V lost 7 bases and J lost 2, with 18 bases in between. The CDR3 spells CSVNPVRSPYEQYF. The DNA of the CDR3 is TGCAGTGTCAATCCAGTCCGGTCCCCCTACGAGCAGTACTTC.

The sample holds many counts of this clonotype. This chain uses TRBV9 with TRBJ1-2; D may be TRBD1 (6 bases). CDR1 SGDLS and CDR2 YYNGEE come from the germline V gene. Trimming shortened V by 0 bases and J by 4 bases, and 16 bases separated the two germline ends. The CDR3 loop spans 16 amino acids. CDR3 protein: CASSVATAGVPYGYTF. The CDR3 DNA reads TGTGCCAGCAGCGTAGCTACGGCAGGGGTTCCCTATGGCTACACCTTC.

This clonotype was observed many times. The rearrangement links TRBV2 to TRBJ1-5; no reliable D call. V was cut by 5 bases and J by 2 bases, with 13 bases left in between. This CDR3 comprises 15 residues. Germline CDR1 reads SNHLY; CDR2 reads FYNNEI. The CDR3 coding sequence is TGTGCCAGCAGTCGGGAGGGAATACGCAATCAGCCCCAGCATTTT. Translating it yields CASSREGIRNQPQHF.

A word on this clonotype: A much larger clone is a single base away; this may be a read error. V and J are TRBV6-6 and TRBJ2-5; D perhaps matches TRBD1 (6 bases). V was trimmed by 8 bases and J by 5 bases, leaving 18 bases between them. Per germline, CDR1 MNHNY and CDR2 SVGAGI (reference sequence). The CDR3 spans 14 residues. CDR3 bases: TGTGCCAGCGCAGGGGAGTCAGGAAGGGAGACCCAGTACTTC. This translates into CASAGESGRETQYF.

The chain combines TRBV25-1 with TRBJ2-3; no clear D gene. Trimming took 0 bases from V and 1 from J, leaving 11 bases between them. The CDR3 sequence is 16 residues long. Germline lookup yields CDR1 MGHDK and CDR2 SYGVNS. Here the CDR3 DNA reads TGTGCCAGCAGTGAATATGACGGCCCCGGCACAGATACGCAGTATTTT. Translation: CASSEYDGPGTDTQYF.

The genes are TRBV2 and TRBJ1-5; D gene ambiguous. Trimming shortened V by 1 base and J by 3 bases, and 10 bases separated the two germline ends. The germline V gene has CDR1 SNHLY and CDR2 FYNNEI. The CDR3 covers 15 residues. CDR3 DNA: TGTGCCAGCAGTGAAGGGGTTTCGCTCAATCAGCCCCAGCATTTT. This translates into CASSEGVSLNQPQHF. Full variable domain (missing parts from reference TRBV2 and TRBJ1-5): EPEVTQTPSHQVTQMGQEVILRCVPISNHLYFYWYRQILGQKVEFLVSFYNNEISEKSEIFDDQFSVERPDGSNFTLKIRSTKLEDSAMYFCASSEGVSLNQPQHFGDGTRLSIL.

In the case of this clonotype: One end of the junction fails to match germline, which may point to a read error. This rearrangement joins TRBV7-2 to TRBJ2-7, with 10 nucleotides matching TRBD2. Germline values: CDR1 SGHTA, CDR2 FQGNSA. The CDR3 length is 15 residues. Here the CDR3 reads CASSQEGGLAEERYF. DNA of the CDR3: TGCGCCAGCAGCCAAGAAGGAGGACTAGCGGAGGAGCGGTACTTC. Full variable domain (remainder filled in from reference TRBV7-2 and TRBJ2-7): GAGVSQSPSNKVTEKGKDVELRCDPISGHTALYWYRQSLGQGLEFLIYFQGNSAPDKSGLPSDRFSAERTGGSVSTLTIQRTQQEDSAVYLCASSQEGGLAEERYFGPGTRLTVT.

This clonotype showed up many times. At one end, the junction sequence differs from germline, possibly due to a read error. The chain joins TRBV12-3 or TRBV12-4 to TRBJ1-3; D call uncertain. This CDR3 has 8 residues. The CDR3 DNA follows: TGTGCCAGCAGGCCCGAGGATTTT. Its protein product is CASRPEDF.

This clonotype has a single count. The J gene is TRBJ2-5, the V gene TRBV10-3; TRBD1 matches at 10 bases. The CDR3 length is 13 residues. J was trimmed by 5 bases and V by 6 bases; bases with no gene match: 3. The germline gives CDR1 ENHRY, CDR2 SYGVKD. The CDR3 coding sequence is TGTGCCATCAGGACAGGGGGCGGGGAGACCCAGTACTTC. It yields the protein CAIRTGGGETQYF.

This clonotype was picked up a small number of times. This chain uses TRBV19 with TRBJ1-5; tentative D call: TRBD1 (6 bases). CDR1 and CDR2 (germline): LNHDA, SQIVND (reference sequence). V was clipped by 9 bases and J by 4 bases, with 13 bases between them. The CDR3 consists of 13 residues. CDR3 region: CARRGQPNQPQHF. DNA for the CDR3: TGTGCCAGGAGAGGACAGCCTAATCAGCCCCAGCATTTT.

This clonotype showed up just a few times. The genes are TRBV12-3 or TRBV12-4 and TRBJ2-5; D not certain. The CDR3 is made up of 13 amino acids. V was pared by 5 bases and J by 2 bases, with 9 bases between. The CDR3 is CASSHPLQETQYF. In DNA form, the CDR3 reads TGTGCCAGCAGTCACCCCTTACAAGAGACCCAGTACTTC.

V gene TRBV20-1 combines with J gene TRBJ2-7, with 11 nucleotides matching TRBD2. Germline V gives CDR1 DFQATT, CDR2 SNEGSKA (reference sequence). The CDR3 loop spans 16 amino acids. V trimming: 0 bases; J trimming: 3 bases; junction bases outside the gene matches: 7. The DNA of the CDR3 is TGCAGTGCTAGAGACTATCTAGCGGGAGGTCTCTACGAGCAGTACTTC. It codes for CSARDYLAGGLYEQYF.

This clonotype was observed at least ten times. V and J are TRBV10-3 and TRBJ2-6; 9 nucleotides line up with TRBD1. Trimming removed 10 bases from V and 0 bases from J; junction bases left unmatched: 10. Germline V gives CDR1 ENHRY, CDR2 SYGVKD. The CDR3 length is 17 residues. This CDR3 reads CATLGTGLTSGANVLTF. The CDR3 DNA sequence: TGTGCCACTCTCGGGACAGGGCTTACCTCTGGGGCCAACGTCCTGACTTTC.

V gene TRBV28 combines with J gene TRBJ2-7; tentatively, D is TRBD1 (5 bases). The CDR3 sequence is 11 residues long. Trimming took 5 bases from V and 6 from J, leaving 8 bases between them. Germline V gene lookup returns CDR1 MDHEN and CDR2 SYDVKM. This CDR3 is CASSRRAEQYF. DNA of the CDR3: TGTGCCAGCAGTCGCAGGGCCGAGCAGTACTTC.

Many counts were recorded for this clonotype. The CDR3 bases are TGCAGCGCCGGCGCCCGTTCGCTCGGGCTGTTTTTT. Translating gives CSAGARSLGLFF. The gene calls are TRBV29-1 and TRBJ1-4; no definite D call. The CDR3 is 12 amino acids. The V gene lost 7 bases and the J gene lost 14 bases, with 20 bases spanning the gap. Germline-derived CDR1 and CDR2 are SQVTM and ANQGSEA.

The chain couples TRBV12-3 or TRBV12-4 to TRBJ2-7; D unclear. The CDR3 runs 11 residues. The V end lost 8 bases, the J end lost 6 bases, and 11 bases lay between the germline ends. Here the CDR3 DNA reads TGTGCCAGCGCCCAGTTGGCCGAGCAGTACTTC. It is translated as CASAQLAEQYF.

This clonotype appeared a few times. This chain joins TRBV20-1 and TRBJ1-1; D is unclear. Trimming cost V 5 bases and J 1 base, with 11 bases left between them. Germline values: CDR1 DFQATT, CDR2 SNEGSKA (reference sequence). The CDR3 is 13 residues long. CDR3 region: CSAETEGNTEAFF. The DNA for the CDR3 is TGCAGTGCTGAAACAGAAGGGAACACTGAAGCTTTCTTT.

This clonotype was detected only a few times. The chain joins TRBV4-1 to TRBJ1-5, with TRBD1 as a possible D gene (6 bases). Germline lookup yields CDR1 MGHRA and CDR2 YSYEKL. V gave up 0 bases and J gave up 7 bases, with 13 bases separating them. The CDR3 runs 15 residues. CDR3 region: CASSQDRGWQQPQHF. The CDR3 DNA reads TGCGCCAGCAGCCAAGATAGGGGGTGGCAACAGCCCCAGCATTTT.

Ten or more counts support this clonotype. V is TRBV19 and J is TRBJ1-5; maybe TRBD1 (5 bases). Trimming removed 3 bases at V and 1 base at J, with 10 bases between. The CDR3 runs to 15 residues. Germline V gene sequence: CDR1 LNHDA, CDR2 SQIVND (reference sequence). The CDR3 DNA reads as TGTGCCAGTAGTATCGCGGGGGGAAGCAATCAGCCCCAGCATTTT. As protein: CASSIAGGSNQPQHF.

This chain joins TRBV19 and TRBJ2-7; 9 positions match TRBD2. J was trimmed by 0 bases and V by 4 bases; bases with no gene match: 7. The germline gives CDR1 LNHDA, CDR2 SQIVND (reference sequence). The CDR3 is 16 residues long. Here the CDR3 reads CASSKLRTSDSYEQYF. Here the CDR3 DNA reads TGTGCCAGTAGTAAACTCCGGACTAGCGACTCCTACGAGCAGTACTTC.

The chain links TRBV11-2 to TRBJ2-7; 10 bases line up with TRBD1. The CDR3 totals 15 residues. V was pared by 0 bases and J by 5 bases, with 4 bases of the junction left unmatched. CDR1 is SGHAT, CDR2 FQNNGV, per germline. Here the CDR3 DNA reads TGTGCCAGCAGCTTAGATCGGGACAGGGGTCACGAGCAGTACTTC. Translation: CASSLDRDRGHEQYF.

Only one count was recorded for this clonotype. V is TRBV20-1 and J is TRBJ1-4; TRBD1 aligns across 8 bases. The CDR3 runs 14 residues. Germline V gene sequence: CDR1 DFQATT, CDR2 SNEGSKA (reference sequence). V trimming: 3 bases; J trimming: 4 bases; junction bases outside the gene matches: 4. In DNA, the CDR3 is TGCAGTGCTAGGGGGACAGGCCTTAATGAAAAACTGTTTTTT. Its protein is CSARGTGLNEKLFF.

Worth noting for this clonotype: It may be a read error: a sequence one base away is much more abundant. This chain uses TRBV29-1 with TRBJ2-7; 9 bases agree with TRBD1. There are 13 residues in the CDR3. The junction had 5 bases not matched to a gene; V was cut back by 5 bases and J by 3 bases. The germline V gene encodes CDR1 SQVTM and CDR2 ANQGSEA. Written as DNA, the CDR3 is TGCAGCGTTTCCGGGACAGGGTACTACGAGCAGTACTTC. Translated: CSVSGTGYYEQYF.

The chain couples TRBV2 to TRBJ2-2; perhaps TRBD1 as D (6 bases). This CDR3 spans 16 amino acids. Germline CDR1 SNHLY, CDR2 FYNNEI. Trimming took off 4 bases at V and 3 bases at J, with 15 bases between the two ends. The CDR3 sequence: CASSAIGGRYTGELFF. The CDR3 DNA sequence: TGTGCCAGCAGTGCGATTGGGGGCAGATACACCGGGGAGCTGTTTTTT.

This clonotype was seen repeatedly, ten times or more. The chain uses TRBV12-3 or TRBV12-4 and TRBJ1-4; 8 bases are shared with TRBD1. The CDR3 contains 14 residues. Trimming at V came to 6 bases and at J to 4 bases, leaving 4 bases not matched to a gene. CDR3: CASSGGQVNEKLFF. Written as DNA, the CDR3 is TGTGCCAGCAGCGGGGGACAGGTTAATGAAAAACTGTTTTTT.